This entry lists 30 T cell receptor beta chains sequenced from one sample in a study of sequential checkpoint blockade in melanoma. Noted treatment: randomized to nivolumab then ipilimumab (arm A) or the reverse (arm B). Produced via immunoSEQ multiplex PCR; TCRdb's table is partial and in-frame only. The table shows tens of thousands of clones, with roughly 80% occurring only once. Sequenced material: CD8+ T cells sorted from blood (inferred from file names), taken from a patient given nivolumab and ipilimumab in sequence. Receptors originate from a human donor with melanoma.

The chain combines TRBV6-1 with TRBJ1-1; TRBD1 aligns across 9 bases. The CDR3 loop spans 15 amino acids. Germline V gives CDR1 MNHNS, CDR2 SASEGT. V shed 3 bases and J 2 bases; nucleotides not matched to a gene: 4. CDR3 sequence reads: CASSEWTGANTEAFF. CDR3 sequence (DNA): TGTGCCAGCAGTGAGTGGACAGGGGCCAACACTGAAGCTTTCTTT.

The chain couples TRBV7-9 to TRBJ1-1, with TRBD1 matching over 7 bases. V trimming: 1 base; J trimming: 7 bases; junction bases outside the gene matches: 12. Per germline, CDR1 SEHNR and CDR2 FQNEAQ (reference sequence). This CDR3 is 16 amino acids long. The CDR3 coding sequence is TGTGCCAGCAGCTTAGAAGGGAGAGACAGGGCGGGTGAAGCTTTCTTT. Translating it yields CASSLEGRDRAGEAFF.

The genes are TRBV27 and TRBJ2-7; no clear D. CDR1 is MNHEY and CDR2 is SMNVEV in the germline V gene (reference sequence). With 3 bases removed from V and 7 bases from J, the gap between germline ends came to 13 bases. The CDR3 has 13 residues. CDR3 coding DNA: TGTGCCAGCAGTTTGGCTCGATCATTGGAGCAGTACTTC. Its translation: CASSLARSLEQYF.

The chain uses TRBV7-3 and TRBJ1-1, with 8 bases fitting TRBD1. CDR1 is SGHTA, CDR2 FQGTGA, per germline. The CDR3 has 14 residues. J lost 4 bases, V lost 5 bases, and 6 bases had no gene match. CDR3 loop: CASSPRTGITEAFF. In DNA form, the CDR3 reads TGTGCCAGCAGCCCGAGGACAGGGATCACTGAAGCTTTCTTT. Combining the CDR3 with reference TRBV7-3 and TRBJ1-1 gives the whole variable domain GAGVSQTPSNKVTEKGKYVELRCDPISGHTALYWYRQSLGQGPEFLIYFQGTGAADDSGLPNDRFFAVRPEGSVSTLKIQRTERGDSAVYLCASSPRTGITEAFFGQGTRLTVV.

A single count supports this clone. The chain uses TRBV6-5 and TRBJ2-3; D unclear. The ends were cut back, 3 bases at V and 2 bases at J, with 6 bases in the middle. The CDR3 totals 13 residues. Germline CDR1 and CDR2: MNHEY and SVGAGI. CDR3 sequence (DNA): TGTGCCAGCAGTTATTCTTCCACAGATACGCAGTATTTT. This gives the protein CASSYSSTDTQYF.

V gene TRBV7-9 combines with J gene TRBJ2-1; TRBD1 matches at 8 bases. CDR1 is SEHNR, CDR2 FQNEAQ, per germline (reference sequence). This CDR3 is 16 amino acids long. The J segment lost 0 bases and the V segment lost 5 bases, leaving 6 bases of the junction unmatched. The CDR3, as DNA: TGTGCCAGCAGCGGGCCGGGACAGGACTCCTACAATGAGCAGTTCTTC. Its protein is CASSGPGQDSYNEQFF.

V and J are TRBV7-8 and TRBJ1-3, with 8 bases matching TRBD1. CDR3 length: 18 residues. Per germline, CDR1 SGHVS and CDR2 FQNEAQ. The trim removed 4 bases at V and 2 bases at J, leaving 13 bases unmatched. The CDR3 coding sequence is TGTGCCAGCAGCTACCTTCGACAGACAGGGGATCCTGGAAACACCATATATTTT. It encodes CASSYLRQTGDPGNTIYF.

V usage is TRBV5-6 and J usage is TRBJ1-2; 9 bases fit TRBD1. Looked up from germline, CDR1 is SGHDT and CDR2 is YYEEEE. The V segment lost 4 bases and the J segment 4 bases; nucleotides outside the gene matches: 5. The CDR3 totals 14 residues. Written as DNA, the CDR3 is TGTGCCAGCAGCCCGGACAGGGGTGTCTATGGCTACACCTTC. Protein: CASSPDRGVYGYTF.

The chain couples TRBV5-6 to TRBJ1-5; perhaps TRBD1 as D (6 bases). The CDR3 sequence is 16 residues long. Germline assignment: CDR1 SGHDT and CDR2 YYEEEE. Trimming pared 1 base from V and 4 bases from J, leaving 15 bases between. CDR3: CASSLSGDIGNQPQHF. CDR3 bases: TGTGCCAGCAGCTTGAGCGGGGACATTGGGAATCAGCCCCAGCATTTT.

This clone was recorded once. V gene TRBV19 combines with J gene TRBJ2-1, with a tentative D call TRBD2 (6 bases). Germline assignment: CDR1 LNHDA and CDR2 SQIVND (reference sequence). Trimming cost V 1 base and J 7 bases, with 11 bases left between them. The CDR3 totals 14 residues. The CDR3 DNA sequence: TGTGCCAGTAGTATAGGGGGGGTAGGGAATGAGCAGTTCTTC. This gives the protein CASSIGGVGNEQFF.

The chain couples TRBV15 to TRBJ2-1, with TRBD1 matching over 7 bases. CDR1 and CDR2 from the germline V gene are LNHNV and YYDKDF (reference sequence). The junction had 4 bases not matched to a gene; V was cut back by 5 bases and J by 0 bases. The length of the CDR3 is 15 residues. CDR3 DNA: TGTGCCACCAGCCCCGACAGGGCCTCCTACAATGAGCAGTTCTTC. It encodes CATSPDRASYNEQFF.

The chain links TRBV6-5 to TRBJ2-5; 9 bases map to TRBD2. The CDR3 runs 15 residues. Germline CDR1 and CDR2: MNHEY and SVGAGI. The junction had 4 bases not matched to a gene; V was cut back by 5 bases and J by 0 bases. The CDR3 coding sequence is TGTGCCAGCAGTGCGACTAGCGGATACCAAGAGACCCAGTACTTC. Its protein product is CASSATSGYQETQYF.

This rearrangement joins TRBV15 to TRBJ1-2; 8 nucleotides match TRBD1. The CDR3 covers 13 residues. J lost 6 bases, V lost 3 bases, and 3 bases had no gene match. The V gene's germline CDR1 is LNHNV and CDR2 YYDKDF (reference sequence). CDR3 amino acids: CATSRDREDGYTF. CDR3 nucleotides: TGTGCCACCAGCAGGGACAGGGAGGATGGCTACACCTTC.

The V and J genes are TRBV9 and TRBJ2-4; TRBD1 might be the D (6 bases). CDR3 length: 15 residues. The ends were cut back, 2 bases at V and 2 bases at J, with 11 bases in the middle. CDR1 and CDR2 from the germline V gene are SGDLS and YYNGEE. Written as DNA, the CDR3 is TGTGCCAGCAGCGTTTCAGGGGACACCAAAAACATTCAGTACTTC. This encodes CASSVSGDTKNIQYF.

The chain joins TRBV27 to TRBJ2-5; the D gene is possibly TRBD1 (5 bases). The DNA end lines up better with TRBJ2-7; the J call may be wrong. The germline CDR1 and CDR2 sequences are MNHEY and SMNVEV (reference sequence). CDR3 length: 14 amino acids. The CDR3 sequence: CASSLAGLRGEQYF. CDR3 coding DNA: TGTGCCAGCAGTTTGGCAGGGTTGCGAGGCGAGCAGTACTTC.

This clone occurred once. The chain couples TRBV7-6 to TRBJ1-1; the D is unclear. The length of the CDR3 is 14 residues. From germline, CDR1 is SGHVS and CDR2 FNYEAQ. Trimming cost V 5 bases and J 4 bases, with 14 bases left between them. The CDR3 protein is CASSRGRTGTEAFF. Written as DNA, the CDR3 is TGTGCCAGCAGCCGAGGGCGGACGGGCACTGAAGCTTTCTTT. The full variable domain, rest sourced from reference TRBV7-6 and TRBJ1-1, is GAGVSQSPRYKVTKRGQDVALRCDPISGHVSLYWYRQALGQGPEFLTYFNYEAQQDKSGLPNDRFSAERPEGSISTLTIQRTEQRDSAMYRCASSRGRTGTEAFFGQGTRLTVV.

The J gene is TRBJ2-7, the V gene TRBV6-6, with TRBD2 matching 8 bases. J lost 13 bases, V lost 4 bases, and 18 bases had no gene match. The CDR3 has 15 residues. The germline V gene has CDR1 MNHNY and CDR2 SVGAGI (reference sequence). The CDR3 spells CASSSYPPGLVARYF. The CDR3 DNA follows: TGTGCCAGCAGTTCCTACCCTCCGGGACTAGTAGCGCGATACTTC.

Concerning this clone: Its ends do not fully match the called genes, so a read error is possible. The chain recombines TRBV5-4 with TRBJ2-2, with D hard to call. Germline V gives CDR1 SGHNT, CDR2 YYREEE (reference sequence). The CDR3 consists of 16 residues. This CDR3 reads CASNLVQAPNTGELFF. The CDR3 nucleotides are TGTGCCAGCAACTTGGTGCAGGCACCGAACACCGGGGAGCTGTTTTTT.

V is TRBV19 and J is TRBJ2-1, with 7 bases lining up with TRBD1. J lost 3 bases, V lost 8 bases, and 10 bases had no gene match. The CDR3 sequence is 15 residues long. Germline-derived CDR1 and CDR2 are LNHDA and SQIVND (reference sequence). In DNA, the CDR3 is TGTGCCAGTCTGCAGTACTCAGGGGGCTACAATGAGCAGTTCTTC. This translates into CASLQYSGGYNEQFF.

The chain employs TRBV28 and TRBJ2-7; 8 nucleotides align to TRBD1. CDR1 is MDHEN and CDR2 is SYDVKM in the germline V gene. The V gene end was trimmed by 3 bases and the J gene end by 3 bases; junction bases not matched to a gene: 4. The CDR3 is 14 amino acids. Here the CDR3 DNA reads TGTGCCAGCAGTTTGGGGACAGGAAACTACGAGCAGTACTTC. Amino acid sequence: CASSLGTGNYEQYF.

This chain joins TRBV9 and TRBJ1-2, with unresolved D. Germline CDR1 reads SGDLS; CDR2 reads YYNGEE. The V end lost 3 bases, the J end lost 0 bases, and 6 bases lay between the germline ends. The CDR3 consists of 13 residues. The CDR3 nucleotides are TGTGCCAGCAGCGATTCGGCTAACTATGGCTACACCTTC. As protein: CASSDSANYGYTF.

This rearrangement joins TRBV4-3 to TRBJ2-1, with D possibly TRBD2 on 7 matching bases. The V and J ends lost 0 bases and 7 bases respectively, with 19 bases between them. In germline, CDR1 is LGHNA, CDR2 YSLEER. CDR3 length: 17 amino acids. The CDR3 here is CASSQDTPGGPSNEQFF. The CDR3 DNA follows: TGCGCCAGCAGCCAAGACACCCCCGGGGGGCCTAGTAATGAGCAGTTCTTC.

The chain employs TRBV7-6 and TRBJ1-2; the D gene is possibly TRBD1 (5 bases). This CDR3 spans 12 amino acids. Germline values: CDR1 SGHVS, CDR2 FNYEAQ. Trimming stripped 3 bases from V and 4 bases from J, with 6 bases between. CDR3 coding DNA: TGTGCCAGCAGCTTCGGGGGCTATGGCTACACCTTC. It specifies CASSFGGYGYTF.

This clone was found once. The genes are TRBV29-1 and TRBJ1-1; 10 bases match TRBD1. Trimming removed 8 bases from V and 0 bases from J; junction bases left unmatched: 9. Germline V gene sequence: CDR1 SQVTM, CDR2 ANQGSEA. The CDR3 is 15 amino acids. The CDR3: CSSRGDRGMNTEAFF. The CDR3 DNA follows: TGCAGCTCCCGGGGGGACAGGGGTATGAACACTGAAGCTTTCTTT.

The rearrangement links TRBV19 to TRBJ1-1; the D gene is possibly TRBD1 (5 bases). There are 14 residues in the CDR3. From germline, CDR1 is LNHDA and CDR2 SQIVND (reference sequence). Trimming pared 3 bases from V and 2 bases from J, leaving 10 bases between. For the CDR3, the DNA is TGTGCCAGTAGTATCGGCAGGGTCAACACTGAAGCTTTCTTT. As protein: CASSIGRVNTEAFF.

The chain has TRBV7-6 and TRBJ2-7; 10 positions agree with TRBD1. V was clipped by 4 bases and J by 2 bases; unmatched bases: 2. This CDR3 is built from 14 residues. Looked up from germline, CDR1 is SGHVS and CDR2 is FNYEAQ. The CDR3 reads CASSYGTGAYEQYF. CDR3 bases: TGTGCCAGCAGCTACGGGACAGGGGCCTACGAGCAGTACTTC.

This clone was picked up one time. The V and J genes are TRBV4-1 and TRBJ1-4, with 10 bases matching TRBD1. The CDR3 loop spans 15 amino acids. Trimming took 5 bases from V and 4 from J; bases not matched to a gene: 4. Looked up from germline, CDR1 is MGHRA and CDR2 is YSYEKL. The CDR3 is CASSTRDRGNEKLFF. CDR3 nucleotide sequence: TGCGCCAGCAGCACCCGGGACAGGGGTAATGAAAAACTGTTTTTT.

V gene TRBV27 combines with J gene TRBJ2-1; TRBD2 matches 12 bases. Trimming at V came to 5 bases and at J to 8 bases, leaving 13 bases not matched to a gene. This CDR3 contains 17 residues. Per the germline V gene, CDR1 is MNHEY and CDR2 is SMNVEV (reference sequence). The CDR3 here is CASSRGLAGRLRHEQFF. The CDR3 nucleotides are TGTGCCAGCAGTCGAGGACTAGCGGGACGCCTCCGCCATGAGCAGTTCTTC.

This sequence joins TRBV6-1 and TRBJ2-2, with 8 positions matching TRBD2. CDR3 length equals 14 residues. V lost 9 bases, J lost 2 bases, and 5 bases stayed unmatched. Germline CDR1 MNHNS, CDR2 SASEGT. CDR3 nucleotides: TGTGCCAGTGAGCGGGGGCCAAACACCGGGGAGCTGTTTTTT. Amino acid sequence: CASERGPNTGELFF.

The chain recombines TRBV28 with TRBJ1-5; a weak D match, TRBD1 (6 bases). Trimming removed 4 bases from V and 7 bases from J, with 14 bases in between. CDR1 and CDR2 (germline): MDHEN, SYDVKM. The CDR3 consists of 14 residues. The CDR3 region is CASSSPGEGQPQHF. CDR3 nucleotide sequence: TGTGCCAGCAGTTCTCCAGGGGAAGGGCAGCCCCAGCATTTT.